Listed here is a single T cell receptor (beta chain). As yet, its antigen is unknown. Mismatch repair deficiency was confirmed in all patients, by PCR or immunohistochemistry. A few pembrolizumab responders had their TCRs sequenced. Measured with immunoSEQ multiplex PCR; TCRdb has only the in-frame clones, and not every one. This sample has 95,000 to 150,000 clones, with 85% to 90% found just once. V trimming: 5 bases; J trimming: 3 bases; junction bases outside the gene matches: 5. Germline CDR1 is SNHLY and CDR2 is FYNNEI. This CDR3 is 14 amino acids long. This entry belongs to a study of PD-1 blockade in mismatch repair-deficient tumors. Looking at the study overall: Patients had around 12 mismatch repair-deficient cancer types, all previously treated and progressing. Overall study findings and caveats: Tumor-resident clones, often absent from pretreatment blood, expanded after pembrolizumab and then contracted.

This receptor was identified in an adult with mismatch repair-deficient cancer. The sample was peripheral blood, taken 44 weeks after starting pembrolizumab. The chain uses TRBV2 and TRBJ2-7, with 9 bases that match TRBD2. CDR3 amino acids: CASSSGLAGYEQYF. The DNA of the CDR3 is TGTGCCAGCAGTTCGGGACTAGCCGGCTACGAGCAGTACTTC.